Below are 28 T cell receptor beta chains sequenced from a single sample in a study of blood T cell repertoires in COVID-19. Assay: immunoSEQ multiplex PCR; the TCRdb copy retains only in-frame clones and omits some. The sample includes about 160,000 clones, 84% seen only once; the top ten take approximately 7.7%. Sequencing used PBMCs or T cells enriched from blood (not recorded which). These receptors all stem from a woman aged 45-65 years who had recovered from COVID-19.

This clone was recorded once. The rearrangement uses TRBV3-1 (or the pseudogene TRBV3-2) and TRBJ2-6, with D possibly being TRBD1 (6 bases). V gave up 0 bases and J gave up 2 bases, with 14 bases separating them. From germline, CDR1 is LGHDT and CDR2 YNNKEL (reference sequence). The CDR3 consists of 18 residues. CDR3: CASSQEDRKFTGANVLTF. The CDR3 bases are TGTGCCAGCAGCCAAGAGGACAGAAAGTTTACTGGGGCCAACGTCCTGACTTTC.

The chain couples TRBV9 to TRBJ1-4; D gene uncertain. This CDR3 has 14 amino acids. The germline gives CDR1 SGDLS, CDR2 YYNGEE. The ends were cut back, 2 bases at V and 5 bases at J, with 10 bases in the middle. The CDR3 nucleotides are TGTGCCAGCAGCGTTGGGCAGGCCAATGAAAAACTGTTTTTT. Translating it yields CASSVGQANEKLFF.

The chain carries TRBV9 and TRBJ1-4, with D unclear. CDR1 SGDLS and CDR2 YYNGEE come from the germline V gene. V dropped 4 bases and J dropped 4 bases, with 14 bases sitting between them. CDR3 size: 15 residues. The CDR3 here is CASSLGRRDNEKLFF. As DNA, the CDR3 is TGTGCCAGCAGCCTCGGTCGGAGGGATAATGAAAAACTGTTTTTT.

This CDR3 reads CASRGQGDGTEAFF. CDR3 DNA sequence: TGTGCCAGCAGGGGACAGGGGGATGGAACTGAAGCTTTCTTT. The J gene is TRBJ1-1, the V gene TRBV2; 11 bases match TRBD1. CDR1 is SNHLY, CDR2 FYNNEI, per germline. J was trimmed by 5 bases and V by 6 bases; bases with no gene match: 5. This CDR3 contains 14 residues. The complete variable domain, with remaining parts taken from reference TRBV2 and TRBJ1-1, reads EPEVTQTPSHQVTQMGQEVILRCVPISNHLYFYWYRQILGQKVEFLVSFYNNEISEKSEIFDDQFSVERPDGSNFTLKIRSTKLEDSAMYFCASRGQGDGTEAFFGQGTRLTVV.

This clone was seen a single time. This sequence joins TRBV7-2 and TRBJ1-6; TRBD1 agrees at 8 bases. V lost 4 bases to trimming and J lost 6 bases; unmatched junction nucleotides: 8. The CDR3 is made up of 16 amino acids. CDR1 is SGHTA, CDR2 FQGNSA, per germline. In nucleotides, the CDR3 is TGTGCCAGCAGCTACGGACAGGGAGGAGTTAATTCACCCCTCCACTTT. Residues: CASSYGQGGVNSPLHF.

This chain connects TRBV7-8 to TRBJ2-7; TRBD2 is a possible D gene (5 bases). Germline loops: CDR1 SGHVS, CDR2 FQNEAQ. This CDR3 is built from 16 residues. V gave up 4 bases and J gave up 5 bases, with 21 bases separating them. CDR3 in amino acids: CASSSTRWRSGDEQYF. The CDR3 DNA reads TGTGCCAGCAGCTCCACCCGATGGAGGTCCGGGGACGAGCAGTACTTC.

This chain uses TRBV25-1 with TRBJ1-1, with 11 bases lining up with TRBD1. Trimming at V came to 0 bases and at J to 3 bases, leaving 6 bases not matched to a gene. The CDR3 is made up of 17 amino acids. From germline, CDR1 is MGHDK and CDR2 SYGVNS. CDR3 in DNA: TGTGCCAGCAGTGAATATTTCCTGGGACAGGGGGACACTGAAGCTTTCTTT. The encoded protein is CASSEYFLGQGDTEAFF.

CDR3 in DNA: TGTGCCAGCAGCTTAAAAGGAGGGGGCAACTACAATGAGCAGTTCTTC. Its translation: CASSLKGGGNYNEQFF. The chain combines TRBV7-6 with TRBJ2-1, with D possibly TRBD1 on 7 matching bases. Trimming stripped 2 bases from V and 3 bases from J, with 14 bases between. The CDR3 consists of 16 residues. Germline V CDR1 and CDR2: SGHVS, FNYEAQ. The full variable domain, in which reference TRBV7-6 and TRBJ2-1 provide the parts outside the CDR3, is GAGVSQSPRYKVTKRGQDVALRCDPISGHVSLYWYRQALGQGPEFLTYFNYEAQQDKSGLPNDRFSAERPEGSISTLTIQRTEQRDSAMYRCASSLKGGGNYNEQFFGPGTRLTVL.

Here the CDR3 reads CSVVGLAGVVEQFF. The DNA for the CDR3 is TGCAGCGTTGTTGGTTTAGCGGGAGTTGTTGAGCAGTTCTTC. The rearrangement joins TRBV29-1 to TRBJ2-1; TRBD2 agrees at 9 bases. In germline, CDR1 is SQVTM, CDR2 ANQGSEA. Germline trimming cut 4 bases from V and 9 bases from J; bases unmatched to any gene: 10. The CDR3 extends over 14 amino acids.

The chain combines TRBV11-1 with TRBJ2-1; the match to TRBD2 covers 14 bases. CDR3 length equals 16 residues. Germline CDR1 reads SGHAT; CDR2 reads FQDESV (reference sequence). The V gene end was trimmed by 6 bases and the J gene end by 9 bases; junction bases not matched to a gene: 10. In DNA form, the CDR3 reads TGTGCCAGCAGTCATTCCGGGACTAGCGGGAGACTTGAGCAGTTCTTC. As protein: CASSHSGTSGRLEQFF.

The sample holds many counts of this clone. The genes are TRBV9 and TRBJ2-7, with 9 bases fitting TRBD2. The V and J ends lost 0 bases and 4 bases, in that order; junction bases with no gene match: 14. The CDR3 sequence is 18 residues long. CDR1 and CDR2 (germline): SGDLS, YYNGEE. DNA of the CDR3: TGTGCCAGCAGCGTAGGAACCCCTCAGGAGCGGGGGGCTTACGAGCAGTACTTC. This sequence encodes CASSVGTPQERGAYEQYF.

The rearrangement joins TRBV9 to TRBJ1-6; 7 bases align to TRBD1. This CDR3 region has 17 residues. J lost 2 bases, V lost 4 bases, and 9 bases had no gene match. Germline CDR1 reads SGDLS; CDR2 reads YYNGEE. CDR3: CASSIDREKAYNSPLHF. The CDR3 DNA reads TGTGCCAGCAGCATAGACAGGGAAAAAGCCTATAATTCACCCCTCCACTTT.

This clone appeared a single time. The J gene is TRBJ1-3, the V gene TRBV5-1, with D maybe TRBD1 (6 bases). Germline CDR1 reads SGHRS; CDR2 reads YFSETQ. The ends were cut back, 2 bases at V and 2 bases at J, with 11 bases in the middle. This CDR3 is 15 amino acids long. CDR3 coding DNA: TGCGCCAGCAGCTTTCAGGGGTCAACTGGAAACACCATATATTTT. It codes for CASSFQGSTGNTIYF.

CDR3 residues: CASSALTGPGTEAFF. The CDR3 region has the DNA TGTGCCAGCAGCGCCTTGACAGGGCCGGGGACTGAAGCTTTCTTT. The V call is TRBV7-3, the J call TRBJ1-1; 7 nucleotides match TRBD1. The junction had 11 bases not matched to a gene; V was cut back by 5 bases and J by 5 bases. CDR1 is SGHTA, CDR2 FQGTGA, per germline. This CDR3 has 15 residues.

The chain has TRBV7-2 and TRBJ1-6, with D perhaps matching TRBD1 (5 bases). The ends were cut back, 1 base at V and 10 bases at J, with 11 bases in the middle. The V gene's germline CDR1 is SGHTA and CDR2 FQGNSA. This CDR3 has 14 amino acids. This CDR3 is CASSLEKGNSPLHF. CDR3 bases: TGTGCCAGCAGCTTAGAAAAGGGGAACTCACCCCTCCACTTT.

The chain carries TRBV19 and TRBJ1-1; 7 nucleotides match TRBD1. Per the germline V gene, CDR1 is LNHDA and CDR2 is SQIVND (reference sequence). This CDR3 spans 16 amino acids. The V gene end was trimmed by 1 base and the J gene end by 0 bases; junction bases not matched to a gene: 5. Written as DNA, the CDR3 is TGTGCCAGTAGTATAGGGCGGGGACAGCTGAACACTGAAGCTTTCTTT. Protein sequence: CASSIGRGQLNTEAFF.

The chain joins TRBV7-9 to TRBJ2-7; no definite D call. V was shortened by 1 base and J by 8 bases, with 9 bases between the two germline ends. This CDR3 is built from 12 residues. Looked up from germline, CDR1 is SEHNR and CDR2 is FQNEAQ (reference sequence). The CDR3 region is CASSLVTGQQYF. The CDR3 coding sequence is TGTGCCAGCAGCTTAGTGACGGGTCAGCAGTACTTC.

The chain uses TRBV4-2 and TRBJ2-2; 10 bases fit TRBD2. The CDR3 extends over 15 amino acids. Trimming at V came to 6 bases and at J to 3 bases, leaving 4 bases not matched to a gene. The germline V gene has CDR1 LGHNA and CDR2 YNFKEQ. Here the CDR3 DNA reads TGTGCCAGCAGTTCCGGGACTAGCGACACCGGGGAGCTGTTTTTT. Translating gives CASSSGTSDTGELFF.

J is TRBJ1-1 and V is TRBV14, with D unclear. Germline CDR1 SGHDN, CDR2 FVKESK. CDR3 length: 11 amino acids. V lost 2 bases to trimming and J lost 7 bases, with 5 bases between them. The CDR3 loop is CASSQTYEAFF. Here the CDR3 DNA reads TGTGCCAGCAGCCAAACCTATGAAGCTTTCTTT. Using reference TRBV14 and TRBJ1-1 for the parts outside the CDR3, the full variable domain is EAGVTQFPSHSVIEKGQTVTLRCDPISGHDNLYWYRRVMGKEIKFLLHFVKESKQDESGMPNNRFLAERTGGTYSTLKVQPAELEDSGVYFCASSQTYEAFFGQGTRLTVV.

This chain connects TRBV19 to TRBJ1-2, with unresolved D. The CDR3 covers 14 residues. Looked up from germline, CDR1 is LNHDA and CDR2 is SQIVND (reference sequence). The germline V and J ends were trimmed by 6 bases and 6 bases, with 17 bases remaining between them. The CDR3: CASSIMGGNHGYTF. As DNA, the CDR3 is TGTGCCAGTAGCATTATGGGAGGGAACCATGGCTACACCTTC.

The V call is TRBV5-5, the J call TRBJ1-4; 7 bases agree with TRBD1. This CDR3 contains 15 residues. The ends lost 3 bases at V and 0 bases at J; junction bases unmatched: 2. The germline V gene encodes CDR1 SGHKS and CDR2 YYEKEE (reference sequence). Written as DNA, the CDR3 is TGTGCCAGCAGCTGGCAGGGGGCAACTAATGAAAAACTGTTTTTT. This gives the protein CASSWQGATNEKLFF. Complete variable domain (other parts from reference TRBV5-5 and TRBJ1-4): DAGVTQSPTHLIKTRGQQVTLRCSPISGHKSVSWYQQVLGQGPQFIFQYYEKEERGRGNFPDRFSARQFPNYSSELNVNALLLGDSALYLCASSWQGATNEKLFFGSGTQLSVL.

The J gene is TRBJ2-2, the V gene TRBV18, with D perhaps TRBD2 (6 bases). The germline V gene encodes CDR1 KGHSH and CDR2 LQKENI. The CDR3 consists of 15 residues. Trimming removed 2 bases from V and 2 bases from J, with 9 bases in between. The CDR3 region is CASSPASVNTGELFF. Here the CDR3 DNA reads TGTGCCAGCTCACCAGCTAGCGTAAACACCGGGGAGCTGTTTTTT. The complete variable domain, with remaining parts taken from reference TRBV18 and TRBJ2-2, reads NAGVMQNPRHLVRRRGQEARLRCSPMKGHSHVYWYRQLPEEGLKFMVYLQKENIIDESGMPKERFSAEFPKEGPSILRIQQVVRGDSAAYFCASSPASVNTGELFFGEGSRLTVL.

The chain uses TRBV5-6 and TRBJ1-2; perhaps TRBD1 as D (6 bases). The CDR3 has 14 amino acids. The germline V gene has CDR1 SGHDT and CDR2 YYEEEE. Trimming stripped 2 bases from V and 7 bases from J, with 15 bases between. The CDR3 spells CASSLPGHWGGYTF. CDR3 nucleotides: TGTGCCAGCAGCTTACCGGGACACTGGGGTGGCTACACCTTC.

The chain employs TRBV7-8 and TRBJ1-5; no definite D call. CDR3 size: 14 residues. The germline V and J ends were trimmed by 1 base and 2 bases, with 6 bases remaining between them. Germline-derived CDR1 and CDR2 are SGHVS and FQNEAQ. The CDR3 region is CASSLGEGNQPQHF. The CDR3, as DNA: TGTGCCAGCAGCTTAGGTGAGGGCAATCAGCCCCAGCATTTT.

V usage is TRBV21-1 and J usage is TRBJ2-3; the DNA was not compared with TRBD2, the D call given in the table. TRBV21-1 is recorded as a pseudogene. The CDR3 consists of 16 residues. CDR3 sequence reads: CASSKASGGAVDTQYF. CDR3 nucleotides: TGTGCCAGCAGCAAAGCTAGCGGGGGGGCGGTAGATACGCAGTATTTT.

The V call is TRBV28, the J call TRBJ2-1; D is undetermined. Between the trimmed V and J ends, which lost 4 bases and 12 bases, there was a span of 19 bases. The CDR3 is 14 amino acids. Germline V gene lookup returns CDR1 MDHEN and CDR2 SYDVKM. The chain's CDR3 is CASSYLSAAFGQFF. Here the CDR3 DNA reads TGTGCCAGCAGTTATCTTTCTGCGGCCTTCGGGCAGTTCTTC. Looking up the rest from reference TRBV28 and TRBJ2-1 gives the full variable domain: DVKVTQSSRYLVKRTGEKVFLECVQDMDHENMFWYRQDPGLGLRLIYFSYDVKMKEKGDIPEGYSVSREKKERFSLILESASTNQTSMYLCASSYLSAAFGQFFGPGTRLTVL.

The genes are TRBV9 and TRBJ2-7; 9 nucleotides line up with TRBD2. The germline V gene has CDR1 SGDLS and CDR2 YYNGEE. V was clipped by 0 bases and J by 3 bases; unmatched bases: 4. The CDR3 loop spans 15 amino acids. CDR3 residues: CASSVGVTSGYEQYF. In nucleotides, the CDR3 is TGTGCCAGCAGCGTAGGTGTGACTAGCGGCTACGAGCAGTACTTC.

J is TRBJ2-1 and V is TRBV13, with 10 bases aligning to TRBD2. The V gene end was trimmed by 5 bases and the J gene end by 2 bases; junction bases not matched to a gene: 12. This CDR3 is 18 amino acids long. Germline assignment: CDR1 PRHDT and CDR2 FYEKMQ (reference sequence). CDR3 region: CASSRRTSLAGAYNEQFF. CDR3 nucleotide sequence: TGTGCCAGCAGCCGAAGAACGTCTCTAGCGGGAGCCTACAATGAGCAGTTCTTC.